Listed here are 29 T cell receptor beta chains from one sample, sequenced in a study of T cell changes during pregnancy in multiple sclerosis. Sequencing used immunoSEQ multiplex PCR; TCRdb keeps in-frame clones, though not all of them. Among 48,000 or so clones listed, about 90% were seen once. This sample comprised CD4+ T cells from peripheral blood mononuclear cells, obtained in the second trimester of pregnancy. These TCRs come from a female donor with multiple sclerosis, enrolled in a pregnancy study.

The chain uses TRBV28 and TRBJ2-3, with D possibly TRBD2 on 6 matching bases. CDR3 length equals 15 residues. CDR1 and CDR2 from the germline V gene are MDHEN and SYDVKM. V was cut by 3 bases and J by 5 bases, with 15 bases left in between. The CDR3 loop is CASSFRRELIDTQYF. CDR3 nucleotides: TGTGCCAGCAGTTTTAGGAGGGAGCTGATAGATACGCAGTATTTT.

Written as DNA, the CDR3 is TGTGCCAGCAGCTTATCACTAGAGGGAGAGACCCAGTACTTC. It specifies CASSLSLEGETQYF. This sequence joins TRBV7-2 and TRBJ2-5, with a possible D match to TRBD2 (5 bases). Germline CDR1 and CDR2: SGHTA and FQGNSA. This CDR3 is built from 14 residues. Trimming took 2 bases from V and 4 from J, leaving 11 bases between them.

V and J are TRBV7-3 and TRBJ2-2; 8 bases fit TRBD2. Germline CDR1 is SGHTA and CDR2 is FQGTGA. This CDR3 has 15 amino acids. Unmatched junction bases numbered 8, after V lost 8 bases and J lost 3 bases. The CDR3 region has the DNA TGTGCCAGCGGGGGGCGGGAGGCTTACACCGGGGAGCTGTTTTTT. It codes for CASGGREAYTGELFF.

The rearrangement uses TRBV4-1 and TRBJ2-3; maybe TRBD2 (5 bases). The V end lost 4 bases, the J end lost 7 bases, and 24 bases lay between the germline ends. The CDR3 has 17 amino acids. CDR1 and CDR2 (germline): MGHRA, YSYEKL. CDR3 in DNA: TGCGCCAGCAGCCTCCCGTTGGACTCCAGACTAACAAATACGCAGTATTTT. Protein sequence: CASSLPLDSRLTNTQYF.

The V and J genes are TRBV29-1 and TRBJ2-1; 8 bases fit TRBD1. After removal of 5 bases from V and 2 bases from J, the junction contained 5 bases not matched to a gene. Germline values: CDR1 SQVTM, CDR2 ANQGSEA. CDR3 length: 14 residues. CDR3 amino acids: CSVSQGGAYNEQFF. CDR3 nucleotides: TGCAGCGTTTCACAGGGGGGTGCCTACAATGAGCAGTTCTTC.

V usage is TRBV9 and J usage is TRBJ2-6; 7 positions agree with TRBD1. After removal of 0 bases from V and 2 bases from J, the junction contained 2 bases not matched to a gene. This CDR3 spans 16 amino acids. CDR1 and CDR2 from the germline V gene are SGDLS and YYNGEE. CDR3 DNA sequence: TGTGCCAGCAGCGTAGGAGGGGGCGCTGGGGCCAACGTCCTGACTTTC. Its translation: CASSVGGGAGANVLTF. Using reference TRBV9 and TRBJ2-6 for the parts outside the CDR3, the full variable domain is DSGVTQTPKHLITATGQRVTLRCSPRSGDLSVYWYQQSLDQGLQFLIQYYNGEERAKGNILERFSAQQFPDLHSELNLSSLELGDSALYFCASSVGGGAGANVLTFGAGSRLTVL.

The chain has TRBV2 and TRBJ1-4; D is possibly TRBD1 (6 bases). The CDR3 loop spans 16 amino acids. Germline V gene lookup returns CDR1 SNHLY and CDR2 FYNNEI. V gave up 5 bases and J gave up 0 bases, with 13 bases separating them. The CDR3 here is CASSPLQGSTNEKLFF. DNA for the CDR3: TGTGCCAGCAGTCCCTTACAGGGCTCAACTAATGAAAAACTGTTTTTT. The full variable domain, rest sourced from reference TRBV2 and TRBJ1-4, is EPEVTQTPSHQVTQMGQEVILRCVPISNHLYFYWYRQILGQKVEFLVSFYNNEISEKSEIFDDQFSVERPDGSNFTLKIRSTKLEDSAMYFCASSPLQGSTNEKLFFGSGTQLSVL.

This clone was seen just once. The rearrangement joins TRBV11-1 to TRBJ1-4; perhaps TRBD1 as D (6 bases). The CDR3 is made up of 15 amino acids. Trimming cost V 5 bases and J 7 bases, with 17 bases left between them. The germline gives CDR1 SGHAT, CDR2 FQDESV (reference sequence). The CDR3 DNA reads TGTGCCAGCAGCCAACGACAGGCGCCGGGTGAAAAACTGTTTTTT. It specifies CASSQRQAPGEKLFF.

J is TRBJ2-3 and V is TRBV5-4; TRBD2 aligns across 7 bases. After removal of 0 bases from V and 5 bases from J, the junction contained 3 bases not matched to a gene. CDR3 length: 14 residues. Germline values: CDR1 SGHNT, CDR2 YYREEE (reference sequence). The CDR3 DNA is TGTGCCAGCAGCTTGGGACTAGCCGAAGATACGCAGTATTTT. It specifies CASSLGLAEDTQYF.

This clone appeared a single time. Written as DNA, the CDR3 is TGCGCCAGCAGCTTGGCCCGGGACAGAGCCTACACCGGGGAGCTGTTTTTT. This translates into CASSLARDRAYTGELFF. This sequence joins TRBV5-1 and TRBJ2-2, with 7 bases identical to TRBD1. After removal of 0 bases from V and 3 bases from J, the junction contained 8 bases not matched to a gene. Germline V CDR1 and CDR2: SGHRS, YFSETQ. There are 17 residues in the CDR3.

The rearrangement links TRBV5-4 to TRBJ2-6; D call uncertain. The CDR3 totals 11 residues. Germline V lookup: CDR1 SGHNT, CDR2 YYREEE (reference sequence). The CDR3 here is CANGGANVLTF. Here the CDR3 DNA reads TGTGCGAACGGGGGGGCCAACGTCCTGACTTTC.

This chain joins TRBV7-9 and TRBJ1-5, with 8 bases fitting TRBD1. The V and J ends lost 4 bases and 0 bases, in that order; junction bases with no gene match: 8. The germline V gene encodes CDR1 SEHNR and CDR2 FQNEAQ (reference sequence). CDR3 length: 17 residues. The CDR3 loop is CASSSGRTGYSNQPQHF. DNA for the CDR3: TGTGCCAGCAGCTCGGGGAGGACAGGGTATAGCAATCAGCCCCAGCATTTT.

The chain uses TRBV11-2 and TRBJ2-3; 11 bases match TRBD2. The V segment lost 5 bases and the J segment 4 bases; nucleotides outside the gene matches: 8. Germline loops: CDR1 SGHAT, CDR2 FQNNGV. CDR3 length equals 16 residues. CDR3 sequence: CASSPIAGGPPDTQYF. The DNA for the CDR3 is TGTGCCAGCAGCCCGATAGCGGGAGGGCCGCCAGATACGCAGTATTTT.

The CDR3 DNA follows: TGTGCCAGCATCCCGACGTGGGGGGAAGTCGAGCAGTTCTTC. It encodes CASIPTWGEVEQFF. The chain employs TRBV5-6 and TRBJ2-1; D is perhaps TRBD2 (6 bases). Trimming pared 6 bases from V and 10 bases from J, leaving 20 bases between. The germline gives CDR1 SGHDT, CDR2 YYEEEE. CDR3 length equals 14 residues.

The gene calls are TRBV28 and TRBJ1-5; D is uncertain. The CDR3 runs to 16 residues. Trimming took off 5 bases at V and 2 bases at J, with 16 bases between the two ends. The germline V gene encodes CDR1 MDHEN and CDR2 SYDVKM. Here the CDR3 reads CASSTRAPRGNQPQHF. The CDR3 coding sequence is TGTGCCAGCAGTACGAGGGCCCCGCGGGGCAATCAGCCCCAGCATTTT.

The V and J genes are TRBV19 and TRBJ1-4; 9 bases match TRBD1. The CDR3 contains 16 residues. Germline CDR1 and CDR2: LNHDA and SQIVND (reference sequence). V lost 5 bases to trimming and J lost 6 bases; unmatched junction nucleotides: 10. CDR3 sequence reads: CASSPTPGQGDEKLFF. In DNA form, the CDR3 reads TGTGCCAGTAGTCCTACGCCGGGACAGGGAGATGAAAAACTGTTTTTT.

This chain links TRBV19 with TRBJ2-1, with D maybe TRBD2 (5 bases). Germline CDR1 LNHDA, CDR2 SQIVND (reference sequence). The V gene lost 5 bases and the J gene lost 9 bases, with 14 bases spanning the gap. This CDR3 is 13 amino acids long. CDR3 nucleotide sequence: TGTGCCAGTAGTCGGAACTATCGGGGTGAGCAGTTCTTC. It codes for CASSRNYRGEQFF.

This sequence joins TRBV18 and TRBJ2-7; D is perhaps TRBD2 (6 bases). V was trimmed by 5 bases and J by 7 bases, leaving 15 bases between them. CDR3 length equals 13 residues. Germline V lookup: CDR1 KGHSH, CDR2 LQKENI. The CDR3 DNA reads as TGTGCCAGCTCAGGCGGGGTCTCTAGGGAGCAGTACTTC. Protein: CASSGGVSREQYF. The full variable domain, its missing parts supplied by reference TRBV18 and TRBJ2-7, is NAGVMQNPRHLVRRRGQEARLRCSPMKGHSHVYWYRQLPEEGLKFMVYLQKENIIDESGMPKERFSAEFPKEGPSILRIQQVVRGDSAAYFCASSGGVSREQYFGPGTRLTVT.

CDR3 coding DNA: TGTGCCAGCTCATCATCTAGCCGGAGCTCCTACGAGCAGTACTTC. Translating it yields CASSSSSRSSYEQYF. The J gene is TRBJ2-7, the V gene TRBV18; weak D call: TRBD2 (5 bases). The V end was cut by 5 bases, the J end by 0 bases, with 14 bases between. The CDR3 has 15 amino acids. Germline V gene lookup returns CDR1 KGHSH and CDR2 LQKENI.

This chain joins TRBV5-1 and TRBJ2-5, with TRBD1 matching over 9 bases. J gave up 4 bases and V 8 bases, and 6 bases lay outside the gene matches. Germline V gene sequence: CDR1 SGHRS, CDR2 YFSETQ. This CDR3 is built from 13 residues. CDR3 amino acids: CASDRGDGETQYF. The CDR3 DNA reads as TGCGCCAGTGACAGGGGGGATGGAGAGACCCAGTACTTC.

The rearrangement joins TRBV10-3 to TRBJ1-5, with a possible D match to TRBD1 (5 bases). The CDR3 length is 15 residues. The V gene lost 2 bases and the J gene lost 1 base, with 9 bases spanning the gap. Per germline, CDR1 ENHRY and CDR2 SYGVKD. Here the CDR3 reads CAISERGGSNQPQHF. As DNA, the CDR3 is TGTGCCATCAGTGAGAGGGGAGGCAGCAATCAGCCCCAGCATTTT.

V is TRBV6-5 and J is TRBJ1-2; D unresolved. The CDR3 runs to 14 residues. CDR1 is MNHEY, CDR2 SVGAGI, per germline. V was clipped by 6 bases and J by 2 bases, with 13 bases between them. CDR3 bases: TGTGCCAGCAGCCGGAGCAAGTCCAACTATGGCTACACCTTC. Residues: CASSRSKSNYGYTF.

CDR3 sequence: CASSVPSTDTQYF. CDR3 sequence (DNA): TGTGCCAGCAGCGTCCCTAGCACAGATACGCAGTATTTT. The chain recombines TRBV5-4 with TRBJ2-3, with D unresolved. V was cut by 4 bases and J by 0 bases, with 6 bases left in between. This CDR3 is 13 amino acids long. Per germline, CDR1 SGHNT and CDR2 YYREEE (reference sequence).

The V and J genes are TRBV7-8 and TRBJ2-1; no clear D gene. Per the germline V gene, CDR1 is SGHVS and CDR2 is FQNEAQ. The CDR3 has 13 amino acids. The V gene lost 2 bases and the J gene lost 10 bases, with 12 bases spanning the gap. The CDR3 nucleotides read TGTGCCAGCAGCTTATCCCTCTACGGGGAGCAGTTCTTC. Translating it yields CASSLSLYGEQFF. Full variable domain (outside the CDR3, taken from reference TRBV7-8 and TRBJ2-1): GAGVSQSPRYKVAKRGQDVALRCDPISGHVSLFWYQQALGQGPEFLTYFQNEAQLDKSGLPSDRFFAERPEGSVSTLKIQRTQQEDSAVYLCASSLSLYGEQFFGPGTRLTVL.

This clone was seen a single time. DNA for the CDR3: TGTGCCAGCAGGAAAAAACAGGGCCCCCTCGAAAAACTGTTTTTT. Translating gives CASRKKQGPLEKLFF. This rearrangement joins TRBV6-5 to TRBJ1-4; weak D call: TRBD1 (6 bases). Germline V lookup: CDR1 MNHEY, CDR2 SVGAGI. The CDR3 has 15 residues. Trimming took 6 bases from V and 8 from J, leaving 19 bases between them.

The chain couples TRBV9 to TRBJ2-1; 7 bases align to TRBD2. The CDR3 length is 15 residues. Germline CDR1 reads SGDLS; CDR2 reads YYNGEE. The junction had 2 bases not matched to a gene; V was cut back by 0 bases and J by 2 bases. The CDR3 here is CASSVGGTTYNEQFF. CDR3 nucleotide sequence: TGTGCCAGCAGCGTAGGTGGGACTACCTACAATGAGCAGTTCTTC.

This clone was picked up one time. The chain joins TRBV25-1 to TRBJ2-5, with D tentatively TRBD1 (5 bases). Germline V gene data show CDR1 as MGHDK and CDR2 as SYGVNS. CDR3 size: 15 residues. The ends were cut back, 1 base at V and 5 bases at J, with 14 bases in the middle. DNA of the CDR3: TGTGCCAGCAGTGAATGGCAGGGCCAAAGGGAGACCCAGTACTTC. This codes for CASSEWQGQRETQYF.

This chain links TRBV18 with TRBJ2-5; 12 bases are a match to TRBD2. The CDR3 consists of 14 residues. Germline V gives CDR1 KGHSH, CDR2 LQKENI. J was trimmed by 5 bases and V by 4 bases; bases with no gene match: 2. CDR3 DNA: TGTGCCAGCTCACGGACTAGCGGGATGGAGACCCAGTACTTC. This codes for CASSRTSGMETQYF.

The V call is TRBV11-2, the J call TRBJ1-1, with D perhaps TRBD1 (5 bases). CDR3 length equals 13 residues. V was pared by 3 bases and J by 2 bases, with 7 bases between. From germline, CDR1 is SGHAT and CDR2 FQNNGV. CDR3 loop: CASSFGGNTEAFF. DNA for the CDR3: TGTGCCAGCAGCTTCGGGGGTAACACTGAAGCTTTCTTT. The whole variable domain, filled in from reference TRBV11-2 and TRBJ1-1, reads EAGVAQSPRYKIIEKRQSVAFWCNPISGHATLYWYQQILGQGPKLLIQFQNNGVVDDSQLPKDRFSAERLKGVDSTLKIQPAKLEDSAVYLCASSFGGNTEAFFGQGTRLTVV.